This TCR beta chain was obtained from a study of CD8 T cells in ankylosing spondylitis. The study, taken as a whole, reports: Earlier studies detected some motif variants in reactive arthritis synovial fluid and blood. A TCR beta motif made of fewer than ten highly homologous variants seemed typical of ankylosing spondylitis blood.

In its sample, this clonotype was seen many times. Its specificity is not known. The authors made TCR beta libraries by quantitative 5'-RACE with molecular barcodes. TCRdb reanalysed the 5' RACE reads using MiXCR and keeps one entry per CDR3 protein. Here the sample spans around 490,000 distinct CDR3 sequences, approximately 5.3% being singletons. V lost 3 bases and J 0 bases, leaving 5 bases between the germline ends. CDR3 size: 13 residues. Germline V CDR1 and CDR2: MNHNS, SASEGT. The specimen was blood, either unsorted or a sorted T cell fraction (not recorded which). This chain uses TRBV6-1 with TRBJ1-1; D uncertain. This TCR was sampled from a male donor with ankylosing spondylitis. CDR3 in amino acids: CASSEHLNTEAFF. The CDR3 DNA sequence: TGTGCCAGCAGTGAGCACCTGAACACTGAAGCTTTCTTT.